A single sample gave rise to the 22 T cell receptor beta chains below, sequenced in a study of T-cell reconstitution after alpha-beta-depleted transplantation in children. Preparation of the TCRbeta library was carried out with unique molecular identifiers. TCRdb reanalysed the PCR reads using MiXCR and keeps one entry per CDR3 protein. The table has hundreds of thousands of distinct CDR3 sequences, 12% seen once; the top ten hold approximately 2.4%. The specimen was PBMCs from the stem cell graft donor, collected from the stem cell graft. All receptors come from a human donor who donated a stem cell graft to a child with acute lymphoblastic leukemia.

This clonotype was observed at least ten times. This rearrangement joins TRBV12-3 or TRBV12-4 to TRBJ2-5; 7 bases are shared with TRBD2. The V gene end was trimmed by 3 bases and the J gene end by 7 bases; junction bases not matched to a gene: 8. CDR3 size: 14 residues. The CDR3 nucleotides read TGTGCCAGCAGTTTTGAAACGCCGGGAGGGACCCAGTACTTC. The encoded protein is CASSFETPGGTQYF.

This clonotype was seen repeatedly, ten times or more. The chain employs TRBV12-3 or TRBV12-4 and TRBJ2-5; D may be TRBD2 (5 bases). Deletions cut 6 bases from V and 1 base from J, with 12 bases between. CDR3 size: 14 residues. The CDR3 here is CASSPREPQETQYF. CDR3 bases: TGTGCCAGCAGCCCCCGGGAACCCCAAGAGACCCAGTACTTC.

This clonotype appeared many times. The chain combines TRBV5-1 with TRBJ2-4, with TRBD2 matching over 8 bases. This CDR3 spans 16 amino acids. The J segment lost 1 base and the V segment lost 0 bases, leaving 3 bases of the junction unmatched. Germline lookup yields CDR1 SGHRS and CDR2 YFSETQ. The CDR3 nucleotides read TGCGCCAGCAGCTTGGGACCGGGAGGGGCCAAAAACATTCAGTACTTC. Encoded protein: CASSLGPGGAKNIQYF.

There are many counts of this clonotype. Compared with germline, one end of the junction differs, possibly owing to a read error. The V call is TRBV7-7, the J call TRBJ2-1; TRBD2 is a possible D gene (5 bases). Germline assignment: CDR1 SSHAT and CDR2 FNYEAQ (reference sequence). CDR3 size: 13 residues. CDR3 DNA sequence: TGTGCTAGCAGCTTAGGGAGTACGGCCGAGCAGTTCTTC. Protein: CASSLGSTAEQFF.

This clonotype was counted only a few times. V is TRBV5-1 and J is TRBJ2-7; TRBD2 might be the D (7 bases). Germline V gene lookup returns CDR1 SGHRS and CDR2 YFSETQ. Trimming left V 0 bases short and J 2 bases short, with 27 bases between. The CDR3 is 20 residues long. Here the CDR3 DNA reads TGCGCCAGCAGCTTGGCTGGGGGCGCGAACGGGGGGCGAGGGGCCTACGAGCAGTACTTC. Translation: CASSLAGGANGGRGAYEQYF.

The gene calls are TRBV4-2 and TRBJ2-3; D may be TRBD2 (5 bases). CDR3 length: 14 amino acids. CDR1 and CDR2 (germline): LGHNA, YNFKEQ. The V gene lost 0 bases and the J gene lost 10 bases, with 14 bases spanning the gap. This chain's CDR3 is CASSQEQRGNSQYF. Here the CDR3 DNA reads TGTGCCAGCAGCCAAGAACAACGGGGAAATTCGCAGTATTTT.

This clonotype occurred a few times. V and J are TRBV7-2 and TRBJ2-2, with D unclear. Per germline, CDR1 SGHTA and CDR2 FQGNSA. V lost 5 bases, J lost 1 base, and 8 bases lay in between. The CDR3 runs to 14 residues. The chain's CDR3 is CASSPHKNTGELFF. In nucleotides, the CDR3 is TGTGCCAGCAGCCCTCACAAGAACACCGGGGAGCTGTTTTTT.

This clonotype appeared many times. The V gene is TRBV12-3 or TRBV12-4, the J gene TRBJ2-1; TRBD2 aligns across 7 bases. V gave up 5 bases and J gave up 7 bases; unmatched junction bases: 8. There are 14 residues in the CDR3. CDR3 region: CASSHSMGGNEQFF. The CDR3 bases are TGTGCCAGCAGTCATTCGATGGGGGGGAATGAGCAGTTCTTC.

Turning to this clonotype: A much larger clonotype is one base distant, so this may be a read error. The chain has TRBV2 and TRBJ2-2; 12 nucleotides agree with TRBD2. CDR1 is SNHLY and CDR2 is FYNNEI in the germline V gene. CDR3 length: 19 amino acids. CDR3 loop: CACSFELTSGSRPPPELFF. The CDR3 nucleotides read TGTGCCTGCAGTTTCGAACTGACTAGCGGGAGCCGCCCCCCCCCGGAGCTGTTTTTT.

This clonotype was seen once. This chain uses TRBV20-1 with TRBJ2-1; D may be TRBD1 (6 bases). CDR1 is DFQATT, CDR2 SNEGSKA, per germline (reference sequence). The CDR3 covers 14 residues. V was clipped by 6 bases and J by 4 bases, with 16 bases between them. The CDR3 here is CSALRTALYNEQFF. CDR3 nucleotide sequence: TGCAGTGCCTTACGGACAGCCCTTTACAATGAGCAGTTCTTC.

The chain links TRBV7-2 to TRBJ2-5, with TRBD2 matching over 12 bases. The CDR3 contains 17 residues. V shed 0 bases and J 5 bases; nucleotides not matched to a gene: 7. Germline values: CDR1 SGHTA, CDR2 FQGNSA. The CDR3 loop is CASSLARLAGGRETQYF. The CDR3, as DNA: TGTGCCAGCAGCTTAGCGCGTCTAGCGGGAGGGAGGGAGACCCAGTACTTC. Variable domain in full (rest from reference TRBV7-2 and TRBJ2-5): GAGVSQSPSNKVTEKGKDVELRCDPISGHTALYWYRQSLGQGLEFLIYFQGNSAPDKSGLPSDRFSAERTGGSVSTLTIQRTQQEDSAVYLCASSLARLAGGRETQYFGPGTRLLVL.

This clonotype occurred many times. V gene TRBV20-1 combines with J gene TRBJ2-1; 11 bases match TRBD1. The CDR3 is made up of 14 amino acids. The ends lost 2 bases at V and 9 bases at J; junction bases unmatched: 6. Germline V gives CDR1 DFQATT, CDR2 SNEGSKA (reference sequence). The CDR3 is CSARTGTGGSEQFF. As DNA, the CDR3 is TGCAGTGCTAGAACGGGGACAGGGGGTAGTGAGCAGTTCTTC.

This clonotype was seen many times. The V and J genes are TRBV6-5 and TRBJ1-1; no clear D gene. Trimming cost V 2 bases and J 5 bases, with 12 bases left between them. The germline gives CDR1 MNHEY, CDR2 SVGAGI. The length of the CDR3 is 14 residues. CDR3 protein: CASSYGQVPTEAFF. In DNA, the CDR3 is TGTGCCAGCAGTTACGGGCAGGTCCCAACTGAAGCTTTCTTT.

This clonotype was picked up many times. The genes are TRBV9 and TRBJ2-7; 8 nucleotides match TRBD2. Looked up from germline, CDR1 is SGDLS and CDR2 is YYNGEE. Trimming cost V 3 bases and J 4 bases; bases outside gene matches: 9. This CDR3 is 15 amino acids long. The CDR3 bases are TGTGCCAGCAGCGCGGGACTAGACCCGACTTACGAGCAGTACTTC. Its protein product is CASSAGLDPTYEQYF.

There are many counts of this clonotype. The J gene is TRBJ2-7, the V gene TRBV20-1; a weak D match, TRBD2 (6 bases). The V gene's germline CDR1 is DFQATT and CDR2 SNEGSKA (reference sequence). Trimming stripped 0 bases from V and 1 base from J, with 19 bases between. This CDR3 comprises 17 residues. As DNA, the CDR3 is TGCAGTGCTAGAGATAGGGGCAGGACGGGGACTTCCTACGAGCAGTACTTC. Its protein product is CSARDRGRTGTSYEQYF.

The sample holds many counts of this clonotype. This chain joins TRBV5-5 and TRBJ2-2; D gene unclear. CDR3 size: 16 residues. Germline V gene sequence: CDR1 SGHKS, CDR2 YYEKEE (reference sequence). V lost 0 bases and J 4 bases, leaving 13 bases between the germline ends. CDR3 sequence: CASSLVSALFTGELFF. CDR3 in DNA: TGTGCCAGCAGCTTGGTATCAGCCCTGTTCACCGGGGAGCTGTTTTTT. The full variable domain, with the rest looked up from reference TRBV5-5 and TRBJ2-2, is DAGVTQSPTHLIKTRGQQVTLRCSPISGHKSVSWYQQVLGQGPQFIFQYYEKEERGRGNFPDRFSARQFPNYSSELNVNALLLGDSALYLCASSLVSALFTGELFFGEGSRLTVL.

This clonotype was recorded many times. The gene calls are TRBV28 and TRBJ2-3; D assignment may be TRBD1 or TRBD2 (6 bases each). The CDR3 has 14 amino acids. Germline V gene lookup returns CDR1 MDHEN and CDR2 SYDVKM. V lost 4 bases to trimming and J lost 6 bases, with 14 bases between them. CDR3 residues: CASSSGRGGDTQYF. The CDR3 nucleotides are TGTGCCAGCAGTTCCGGCAGGGGAGGCGATACGCAGTATTTT.

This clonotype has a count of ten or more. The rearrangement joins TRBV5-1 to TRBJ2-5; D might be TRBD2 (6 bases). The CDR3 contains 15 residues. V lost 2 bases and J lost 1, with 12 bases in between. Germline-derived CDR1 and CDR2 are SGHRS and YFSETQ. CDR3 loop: CASSLLGGIQETQYF. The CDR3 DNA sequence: TGCGCCAGCAGCTTACTCGGGGGAATCCAAGAGACCCAGTACTTC.

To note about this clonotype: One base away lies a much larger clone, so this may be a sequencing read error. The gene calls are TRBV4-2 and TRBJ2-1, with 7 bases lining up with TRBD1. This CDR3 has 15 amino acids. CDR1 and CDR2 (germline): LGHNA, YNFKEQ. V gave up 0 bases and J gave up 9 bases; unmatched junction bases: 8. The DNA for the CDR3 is TGTGCCAGCAGCCAAGATTCCCGGGCAGGGGGTGAGCAGTTCTTC. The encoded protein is CASSQDSRAGGEQFF.

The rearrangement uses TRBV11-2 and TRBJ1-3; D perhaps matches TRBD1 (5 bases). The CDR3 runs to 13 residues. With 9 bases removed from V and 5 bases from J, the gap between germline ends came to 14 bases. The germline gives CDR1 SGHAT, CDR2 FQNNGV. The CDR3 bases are TGTGCCAGTGCCTCAGGGCCGAGAAACACCATATATTTT. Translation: CASASGPRNTIYF.

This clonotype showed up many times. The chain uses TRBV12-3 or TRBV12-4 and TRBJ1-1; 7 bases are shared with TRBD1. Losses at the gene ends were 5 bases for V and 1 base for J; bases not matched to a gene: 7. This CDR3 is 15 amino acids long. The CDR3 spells CASSVTGATNTEAFF. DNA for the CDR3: TGTGCCAGCAGTGTCACAGGGGCGACGAACACTGAAGCTTTCTTT.

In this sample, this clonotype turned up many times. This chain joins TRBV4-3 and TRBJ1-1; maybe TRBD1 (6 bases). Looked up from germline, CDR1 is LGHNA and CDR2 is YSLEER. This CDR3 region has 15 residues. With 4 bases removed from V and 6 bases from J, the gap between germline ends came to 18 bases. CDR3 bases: TGCGCCAGCAGCCTCCAAAAGGGGGGCTGGGCTGAAGCTTTCTTT. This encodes CASSLQKGGWAEAFF.